Below, 26 T cell receptor beta chains from the same sample are listed, as sequenced in a study of low-dose radiotherapy and immunotherapy resistance in tumors. Alpha- and beta-chain coverage of first-strand cDNA came from TRAV- and TRBV-specific primers. Amplification, which lasted around 18 PCR cycles, used a constant-region primer and V-primer adapter to amplify TCRs. MiXCR was run by TCRdb on the reads, yielding one entry per CDR3 protein. There are approximately 70,000 distinct CDR3 sequences in the sample; around 32% occur only once, and 11% lies in the top ten. Time point reported: before trial treatment. Sequenced here: PBMCs, sampled before treatment. Receptors were obtained from a female donor with ovarian cancer.

This clonotype showed up just a few times. The V gene is TRBV3-1, the J gene TRBJ2-2, with TRBD2 matching over 8 bases. With V trimmed by 0 bases and J by 3 bases, 6 bases remained unmatched. Germline CDR1 is LGHDT and CDR2 is YNNKEL (reference sequence). This CDR3 is 17 amino acids long. CDR3 in DNA: TGTGCCAGCAGCCAAGATGAGCGGGAGCCGGACACCGGGGAGCTGTTTTTT. Translating it yields CASSQDEREPDTGELFF.

The genes are TRBV7-2 and TRBJ1-6; D may be TRBD1 (5 bases). The V gene lost 5 bases and the J gene lost 6 bases, with 14 bases spanning the gap. The CDR3 totals 15 residues. Germline CDR1 and CDR2: SGHTA and FQGNSA. CDR3 nucleotides: TGTGCCAGCAGCCCCGTCGGGGGGTCTAATTCACCCCTCCACTTT. This sequence encodes CASSPVGGSNSPLHF. Full variable domain (missing parts from reference TRBV7-2 and TRBJ1-6): GAGVSQSPSNKVTEKGKDVELRCDPISGHTALYWYRQSLGQGLEFLIYFQGNSAPDKSGLPSDRFSAERTGGSVSTLTIQRTQQEDSAVYLCASSPVGGSNSPLHFGNGTRLTVT.

This clonotype was found many times. The chain combines TRBV5-1 with TRBJ2-1, with a possible D match to TRBD2 (6 bases). This CDR3 has 16 amino acids. V was cut by 3 bases and J by 1 base, with 14 bases left in between. Germline V gives CDR1 SGHRS, CDR2 YFSETQ. CDR3 nucleotides: TGCGCCAGCAGCTCCAGCGTGGGGGGATCCTACAATGAGCAGTTCTTC. Its translation: CASSSSVGGSYNEQFF.

This clonotype was found many times. The chain uses TRBV25-1 and TRBJ1-2; TRBD1 agrees at 7 bases. This CDR3 contains 15 residues. Germline V gene sequence: CDR1 MGHDK, CDR2 SYGVNS. V lost 5 bases, J lost 2 bases, and 8 bases stayed unmatched. The CDR3 region is CASSPSGGGNYGYTF. The DNA for the CDR3 is TGTGCCAGCAGTCCATCAGGGGGTGGGAACTATGGCTACACCTTC.

Of note for this clonotype: One base separates it from a far larger clone, so it is likely a read error. The rearrangement joins TRBV7-8 to TRBJ2-7, with TRBD2 matching over 13 bases. With 4 bases clipped from V and 6 bases from J, the junction kept 3 bases outside the gene matches. This CDR3 has 14 amino acids. Germline-derived CDR1 and CDR2 are SGHVS and FQNEAQ. The CDR3 DNA reads TGTGCCAGCAGCTCCGGGACTAGCGGGACCGAGCAGTACTTC. Its translation is CASSSGTSGTEQYF.

This clonotype has at least ten counts. This chain connects TRBV7-2 to TRBJ2-7; D is undetermined. This CDR3 contains 14 residues. V dropped 2 bases and J dropped 0 bases, with 8 bases sitting between them. The germline gives CDR1 SGHTA, CDR2 FQGNSA. The CDR3 region has the DNA TGTGCCAGCAGCTTAAGGGAAAGCTCCTACGAGCAGTACTTC. Translation gives CASSLRESSYEQYF.

The sample holds many counts of this clonotype. The chain is built from TRBV28 and TRBJ2-1; no reliable D call. The germline V gene encodes CDR1 MDHEN and CDR2 SYDVKM. There are 15 residues in the CDR3. Trimming cost V 4 bases and J 0 bases, with 10 bases left between them. The CDR3 region has the DNA TGTGCCAGCAGTTCTCGGGTGAGCTCCTACAATGAGCAGTTCTTC. Translated: CASSSRVSSYNEQFF.

This clonotype was found many times. The chain combines TRBV23-1 with TRBJ1-5; no reliable D call. TRBV23-1 belongs to the ORF category, with a function that is uncertain. This CDR3 spans 14 amino acids. V was cut by 4 bases and J by 3 bases, with 10 bases left in between. CDR3 in amino acids: CASSREGNNQPQHF. The DNA of the CDR3 is TGCGCCAGCAGTCGGGAAGGGAACAATCAGCCCCAGCATTTT.

This clonotype was picked up many times. The chain couples TRBV7-2 to TRBJ1-5, with unresolved D. Germline lookup yields CDR1 SGHTA and CDR2 FQGNSA. Trimming pared 2 bases from V and 5 bases from J, leaving 10 bases between. This CDR3 spans 14 amino acids. The CDR3 DNA sequence: TGTGCCAGCAGCTTATCTGGATTGCATCAGCCCCAGCATTTT. Translating gives CASSLSGLHQPQHF.

This clonotype occurred a few times. The CDR3 coding sequence is TGTGCCAGCAGCTTCGACAGCAATCCCAATCAGCCCCAGCATTTT. Its protein is CASSFDSNPNQPQHF. The chain uses TRBV7-9 and TRBJ1-5; the D gene is possibly TRBD1 (5 bases). The CDR3 length is 15 residues. CDR1 is SEHNR and CDR2 is FQNEAQ in the germline V gene (reference sequence). V was shortened by 3 bases and J by 3 bases, with 12 bases between the two germline ends.

Of note for this clonotype: A far larger clone is a single base away, which makes a read error likely. The J gene is TRBJ2-1, the V gene TRBV11-2; 14 bases map to TRBD2. There are 17 residues in the CDR3. Germline V lookup: CDR1 SGHAT, CDR2 FQNNGV. J gave up 13 bases and V 3 bases, and 14 bases lay outside the gene matches. The DNA of the CDR3 is TGTGCCAGCAGCTTCTCCACGGGACTAGCGGGAGAAGAGACCCAGTTCTTC. Its translation: CASSFSTGLAGEETQFF.

Concerning this clonotype: It is unclear where the CDR3 begins or ends on the DNA, so no DNA is shown, and the CDR3 is as TCRdb lists it. The V and J genes are TRBV5-6 and TRBJ2-2; TRBD1 is taken as the D call from the table, unchecked against the DNA. The CDR3 is 15 amino acids long, termini counted. Germline V gene sequence: CDR1 SGHDT, CDR2 YYEEEE. The CDR3 protein is CASSLQNTGELFFFF.

This clonotype occurred many times. The chain has TRBV7-2 and TRBJ2-5, with 11 bases matching TRBD2. In germline, CDR1 is SGHTA, CDR2 FQGNSA. The CDR3 is 18 residues long. The V and J ends lost 2 bases and 3 bases, in that order; junction bases with no gene match: 11. DNA of the CDR3: TGTGCCAGCAGCTTATGGAGGGGGACTAGCGGATCCAAAGAGACCCAGTACTTC. Protein sequence: CASSLWRGTSGSKETQYF.

This clonotype has more than one count but fewer than ten. The gene calls are TRBV6-6 and TRBJ2-3; tentative D call: TRBD2 (5 bases). Germline V gives CDR1 MNHNY, CDR2 SVGAGI (reference sequence). The CDR3 length is 15 residues. Trimming left V 0 bases short and J 1 base short, with 8 bases between. In DNA form, the CDR3 reads TGTGCCAGCAGTTACTCGCGGGTCGGCACAGATACGCAGTATTTT. Protein sequence: CASSYSRVGTDTQYF.

The V gene is TRBV7-2, the J gene TRBJ2-1; D may be TRBD1 (5 bases). Trimming removed 4 bases from V and 6 bases from J, with 10 bases in between. Germline values: CDR1 SGHTA, CDR2 FQGNSA. CDR3 size: 13 residues. The CDR3 DNA sequence: TGTGCCAGCAGCTCAGGGCCTTTCAATGAGCAGTTCTTC. This encodes CASSSGPFNEQFF.

This clonotype was observed at least ten times. V gene TRBV28 combines with J gene TRBJ2-2; the D is unclear. The CDR3 spans 12 residues. V lost 6 bases to trimming and J lost 4 bases, with 6 bases between them. From germline, CDR1 is MDHEN and CDR2 SYDVKM. In nucleotides, the CDR3 is TGTGCCAGCAGCCCAATCACCGGGGAGCTGTTTTTT. Its translation: CASSPITGELFF. The entire variable domain, with the rest obtained from reference TRBV28 and TRBJ2-2, is as follows: DVKVTQSSRYLVKRTGEKVFLECVQDMDHENMFWYRQDPGLGLRLIYFSYDVKMKEKGDIPEGYSVSREKKERFSLILESASTNQTSMYLCASSPITGELFFGEGSRLTVL.

This clonotype has a count of ten or more. This chain links TRBV20-1 with TRBJ1-5; TRBD1 might be the D (5 bases). Trimming shortened V by 6 bases and J by 7 bases, and 19 bases separated the two germline ends. The length of the CDR3 is 14 residues. CDR1 is DFQATT and CDR2 is SNEGSKA in the germline V gene (reference sequence). In nucleotides, the CDR3 is TGCAGTGCCCTCCCCGGGGAGGGACGGCAGCCCCAGCATTTT. This gives the protein CSALPGEGRQPQHF.

This clonotype occurred many times. The rearrangement uses TRBV20-1 and TRBJ2-1; D may be TRBD2 (6 bases). Trimming cost V 3 bases and J 3 bases, with 6 bases left between them. The CDR3 consists of 12 residues. Per germline, CDR1 DFQATT and CDR2 SNEGSKA (reference sequence). The CDR3 DNA reads TGCAGTGCTAGGGGGGGCTACAATGAGCAGTTCTTC. It translates to CSARGGYNEQFF.

This clonotype was recorded at least ten times. V and J are TRBV2 and TRBJ2-7; no reliable D call. Trimming shortened V by 4 bases and J by 3 bases, and 4 bases separated the two germline ends. The CDR3 has 11 residues. The germline CDR1 and CDR2 sequences are SNHLY and FYNNEI. CDR3: CASSGYYEQYF. CDR3 nucleotide sequence: TGTGCCAGCAGTGGTTACTACGAGCAGTACTTC.

In its sample, this clonotype was seen many times. The gene calls are TRBV19 and TRBJ2-2, with D perhaps given as TRBD1 or TRBD2 (6 bases each). Trimming cost V 7 bases and J 7 bases, with 16 bases left between them. The CDR3 runs 14 residues. From germline, CDR1 is LNHDA and CDR2 SQIVND (reference sequence). CDR3 nucleotides: TGTGCCAGTAATACTCAGGGGAGGCACGGGGAGCTGTTTTTT. It yields the protein CASNTQGRHGELFF. The variable domain in full, completed from reference TRBV19 and TRBJ2-2, reads DGGITQSPKYLFRKEGQNVTLSCEQNLNHDAMYWYRQDPGQGLRLIYYSQIVNDFQKGDIAEGYSVSREKKESFPLTVTSAQKNPTAFYLCASNTQGRHGELFFGEGSRLTVL.

V usage is TRBV5-1 and J usage is TRBJ1-2; D ambiguous. The V gene's germline CDR1 is SGHRS and CDR2 YFSETQ. The CDR3 spans 13 residues. V lost 0 bases and J 0 bases, leaving 3 bases between the germline ends. The DNA of the CDR3 is TGCGCCAGCAGCTTGGAGGCTAACTATGGCTACACCTTC. Translation gives CASSLEANYGYTF.

Ten or more counts support this clonotype. The V call is TRBV6-6, the J call TRBJ1-6, with D possibly TRBD1 on 6 matching bases. CDR1 MNHNY and CDR2 SVGAGI come from the germline V gene (reference sequence). Between the trimmed V and J ends, which lost 10 bases and 10 bases, there was a span of 23 bases. This CDR3 spans 15 amino acids. The CDR3 region is CATGMATGRPSPLHF. CDR3 nucleotides: TGTGCCACCGGAATGGCCACAGGGCGGCCGTCACCCCTCCACTTT.

CDR3 coding DNA: TGTGCCAGCAGTGATCGGGGGCGTGCTGCCTACGAGCAGTACTTC. Its protein product is CASSDRGRAAYEQYF. V usage is TRBV27 and J usage is TRBJ2-7; either TRBD1 or TRBD2 may fit D (6 bases each). Trimming stripped 5 bases from V and 2 bases from J, with 16 bases between. CDR3 length: 15 amino acids. Germline loops: CDR1 MNHEY, CDR2 SMNVEV (reference sequence).

This chain links TRBV28 with TRBJ1-5; TRBD1 might be the D (6 bases). V lost 2 bases to trimming and J lost 6 bases, with 14 bases between them. Germline V lookup: CDR1 MDHEN, CDR2 SYDVKM. This CDR3 region has 15 residues. The CDR3 bases are TGTGCCAGCAGTTTAGGGGGGCGCAGATCTCAGCCCCAGCATTTT. Its translation: CASSLGGRRSQPQHF.

A remark on this clonotype: A much larger clone sits a single nucleotide away, making a read error possible. The V gene is TRBV20-1, the J gene TRBJ2-1; 8 nucleotides align to TRBD1. The CDR3 contains 13 residues. Losses at the gene ends were 3 bases for V and 10 bases for J; bases not matched to a gene: 8. CDR1 and CDR2 (germline): DFQATT, SNEGSKA (reference sequence). The CDR3 here is CSARRTGTYEQFF. CDR3 nucleotides: TGCAGTGCTAGGAGGACAGGGACCTACGAGCAGTTCTTC.

CDR3 loop: CASSYSTEDTNYGYTF. CDR3 nucleotides: TGTGCCAGCAGTTACTCGACGGAGGACACGAACTATGGCTACACCTTC. The chain joins TRBV6-6 to TRBJ1-2, with D tentatively TRBD1 (5 bases). The CDR3 loop spans 16 amino acids. Germline lookup yields CDR1 MNHNY and CDR2 SVGAGI (reference sequence). The V end lost 0 bases, the J end lost 2 bases, and 13 bases lay between the germline ends.